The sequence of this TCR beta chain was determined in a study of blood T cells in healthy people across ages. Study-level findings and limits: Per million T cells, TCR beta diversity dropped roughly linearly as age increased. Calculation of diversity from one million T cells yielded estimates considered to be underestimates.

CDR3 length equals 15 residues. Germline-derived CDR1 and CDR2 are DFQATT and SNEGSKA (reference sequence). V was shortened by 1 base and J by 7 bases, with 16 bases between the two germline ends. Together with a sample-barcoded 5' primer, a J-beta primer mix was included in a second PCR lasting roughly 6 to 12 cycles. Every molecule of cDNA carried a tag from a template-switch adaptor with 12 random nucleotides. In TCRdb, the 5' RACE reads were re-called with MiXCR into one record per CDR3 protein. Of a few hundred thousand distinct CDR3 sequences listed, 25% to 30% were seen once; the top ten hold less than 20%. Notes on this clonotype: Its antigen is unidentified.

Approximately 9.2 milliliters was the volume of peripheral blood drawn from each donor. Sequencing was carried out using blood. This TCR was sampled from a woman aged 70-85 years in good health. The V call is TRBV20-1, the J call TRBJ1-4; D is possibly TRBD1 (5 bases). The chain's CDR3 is CSARGEYRRAEKLFF. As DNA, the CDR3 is TGCAGTGCTAGAGGGGAATACAGGAGGGCTGAAAAACTGTTTTTT.